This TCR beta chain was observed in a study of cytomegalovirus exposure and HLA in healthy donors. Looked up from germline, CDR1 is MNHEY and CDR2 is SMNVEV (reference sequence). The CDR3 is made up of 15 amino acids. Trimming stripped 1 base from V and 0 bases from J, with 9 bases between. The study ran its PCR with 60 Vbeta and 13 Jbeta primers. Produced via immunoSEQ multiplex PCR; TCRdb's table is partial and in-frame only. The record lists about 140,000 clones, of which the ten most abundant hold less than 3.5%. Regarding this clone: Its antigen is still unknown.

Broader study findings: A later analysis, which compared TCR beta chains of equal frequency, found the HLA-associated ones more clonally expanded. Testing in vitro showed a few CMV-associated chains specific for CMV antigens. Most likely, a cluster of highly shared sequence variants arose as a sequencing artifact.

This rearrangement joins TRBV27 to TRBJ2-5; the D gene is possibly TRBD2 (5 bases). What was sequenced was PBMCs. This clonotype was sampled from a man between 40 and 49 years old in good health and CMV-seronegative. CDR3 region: CASSLFGGYQETQYF. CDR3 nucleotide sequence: TGTGCCAGCAGTTTATTCGGCGGGTACCAAGAGACCCAGTACTTC.